A single sample gave rise to the 6 T cell receptor beta chains below, sequenced in a study of blood T cell repertoires in COVID-19. Only in-frame clones appear in the TCRdb table, and some are missing; sequencing was by immunoSEQ multiplex PCR. This table has tens of thousands of clones, approximately 82% appearing once. Source material: peripheral blood. The receptors were sampled from a human donor in a cohort sampled during active COVID-19.

The gene calls are TRBV19 and TRBJ1-2; no reliable D call. Trimming removed 3 bases from V and 4 bases from J, with 9 bases in between. The CDR3 runs to 13 residues. The V gene's germline CDR1 is LNHDA and CDR2 SQIVND (reference sequence). CDR3 residues: CASSIDSSYGYTF. DNA for the CDR3: TGTGCCAGTAGTATCGATAGCTCCTATGGCTACACCTTC. The full variable domain, with the rest looked up from reference TRBV19 and TRBJ1-2, is DGGITQSPKYLFRKEGQNVTLSCEQNLNHDAMYWYRQDPGQGLRLIYYSQIVNDFQKGDIAEGYSVSREKKESFPLTVTSAQKNPTAFYLCASSIDSSYGYTFGSGTRLTVV.

This clone was seen a few times. The V gene is TRBV9, the J gene TRBJ2-7; 12 positions agree with TRBD1. Trimming removed 2 bases from V and 4 bases from J; junction bases left unmatched: 4. CDR1 SGDLS and CDR2 YYNGEE come from the germline V gene. The CDR3 length is 15 residues. As DNA, the CDR3 is TGTGCCAGCAGCGTGGGGACAGGGGGCATGTACGAGCAGTACTTC. This sequence encodes CASSVGTGGMYEQYF.

The CDR3, as DNA: TGTGCCAGCAGCACTTACGGGAACAGGGGCAGGGACGAGCAGTACTTC. Amino acid sequence: CASSTYGNRGRDEQYF. The V and J genes are TRBV7-7 and TRBJ2-7; 7 bases line up with TRBD1. Germline CDR1 SSHAT, CDR2 FNYEAQ (reference sequence). CDR3 length: 16 residues. V shed 5 bases and J 5 bases; nucleotides not matched to a gene: 15.

The gene calls are TRBV5-4 and TRBJ2-7; 12 positions agree with TRBD1. Germline V gives CDR1 SGHNT, CDR2 YYREEE (reference sequence). This CDR3 is built from 15 residues. Unmatched junction bases numbered 7, after V lost 4 bases and J lost 5 bases. CDR3 in amino acids: CASSARDRGLDEQYF. The CDR3 nucleotides are TGTGCCAGCAGCGCCCGGGACAGGGGGCTGGACGAGCAGTACTTC.

The chain recombines TRBV19 with TRBJ2-3, with 13 bases that match TRBD2. Germline V CDR1 and CDR2: LNHDA, SQIVND (reference sequence). With V trimmed by 1 base and J by 6 bases, 16 bases remained unmatched. The CDR3 totals 20 residues. CDR3 protein: CASSIGGSGTSGASRDTQYF. CDR3 coding DNA: TGTGCCAGTAGTATAGGTGGGAGCGGGACTAGCGGGGCGTCACGGGATACGCAGTATTTT.

The V and J genes are TRBV7-9 and TRBJ1-1, with TRBD1 matching over 9 bases. V lost 5 bases to trimming and J lost 1 base; unmatched junction nucleotides: 8. From germline, CDR1 is SEHNR and CDR2 FQNEAQ (reference sequence). This CDR3 region has 16 residues. CDR3 protein: CASSPFRQGGNTEAFF. In nucleotides, the CDR3 is TGTGCCAGCAGCCCCTTCCGACAGGGGGGGAACACTGAAGCTTTCTTT. The variable domain in full, with the rest retrieved from reference TRBV7-9 and TRBJ1-1, is DTGVSQNPRHKITKRGQNVTFRCDPISEHNRLYWYRQTLGQGPEFLTYFQNEAQLEKSRLLSDRFSAERPKGSFSTLEIQRTEQGDSAMYLCASSPFRQGGNTEAFFGQGTRLTVV.